This entry describes one T cell receptor beta chain. Its antigen is not identified. The method was immunoSEQ multiplex PCR; TCRdb's version includes in-frame clones alone and lacks a portion of them. The top ten clones hold 6.5% to 9% of a sample with over 50,000 clones, roughly nine tenths of them seen once. Time point reported: cycle 4 day 1 (C4D1), after less than 7 weeks of nivolumab. After autologous stem cell transplantation all patients relapsed, and prior brentuximab vedotin exposure differed between cohorts. Germline V CDR1 and CDR2: LNHDA, SQIVND (reference sequence). Trimming left V 2 bases short and J 0 bases short, with 2 bases between. This CDR3 is 13 amino acids long. The sample belongs to a study of PD-1 blockade in classical Hodgkin lymphoma. Whole-study findings and limits: CD4+ TCR diversity, unlike CD8+, climbed significantly by C4D1. Differences between repertoires have undefined causes, possibly disease activity or prior therapy. Prior to therapy, complete responders displayed diversity much like that of newly diagnosed patients.

The starting material was peripheral blood mononuclear cells (PBMCs), obtained before the fourth cycle of nivolumab. The sequence was collected from a human donor with classical Hodgkin lymphoma. The chain is built from TRBV19 and TRBJ1-3; no firm D call. The CDR3 region has the DNA TGTGCCAGTAGTATATCCTCTGGAAACACCATATATTTT. It yields the protein CASSISSGNTIYF.